One sample yielded the 24 T cell receptor beta chains listed below, sequenced in a study of Graves' ophthalmopathy and Graves' hyperthyroidism. TCR beta CDR3 regions were amplified from RNA transcripts. Second-round multiplex PCR came after a first-round RT-PCR that employed HTBI primers. Using its own MiXCR run on the multiplex PCR reads, TCRdb lists one record per CDR3 protein. The profile covers a few hundred thousand distinct CDR3 sequences, with over 15% appearing a single time and approximately 7% taken by the ten largest. Sequencing was performed on peripheral blood. These receptors came from a woman younger than 35 with stable Graves' hyperthyroidism.

CDR3 nucleotide sequence: TGTGCCAGCAGCTTAGAGGCTGGACACGGGATCCAAGAGACCCAGTACTTC. Encoded protein: CASSLEAGHGIQETQYF. The chain is built from TRBV7-6 and TRBJ2-5; D could derive from TRBD1 or TRBD2 (5 bases each). From germline, CDR1 is SGHVS and CDR2 FNYEAQ. This CDR3 has 17 amino acids. The V end was cut by 1 base, the J end by 1 base, with 16 bases between.

In its sample, this clonotype was seen many times. The chain uses TRBV6-5 and TRBJ1-5; 7 nucleotides agree with TRBD1. This CDR3 spans 16 amino acids. Trimming cost V 10 bases and J 0 bases; bases outside gene matches: 12. The germline gives CDR1 MNHEY, CDR2 SVGAGI. The CDR3 protein is CATYPWTGNSNQPQHF. The CDR3 DNA reads as TGTGCCACCTACCCCTGGACAGGCAATAGCAATCAGCCCCAGCATTTT.

This chain joins TRBV3-1 and TRBJ2-7; 10 bases match TRBD1. Trimming cost V 3 bases and J 4 bases; bases outside gene matches: 6. The CDR3 totals 15 residues. Germline V CDR1 and CDR2: LGHDT, YNNKEL (reference sequence). The CDR3 region has the DNA TGTGCCAGCAGCCACCCCAGGGGACAGGGGTACGAGCAGTACTTC. It translates to CASSHPRGQGYEQYF.

This clonotype was counted many times. The rearrangement joins TRBV11-2 to TRBJ1-1; the match to TRBD1 covers 7 bases. V trimming: 0 bases; J trimming: 3 bases; junction bases outside the gene matches: 4. Germline V gene lookup returns CDR1 SGHAT and CDR2 FQNNGV. This CDR3 spans 15 amino acids. The CDR3 protein is CASSLDSRGDTEAFF. CDR3 nucleotide sequence: TGTGCCAGCAGCTTAGATTCCAGGGGGGACACTGAAGCTTTCTTT.

This sequence joins TRBV14 and TRBJ2-2, with 8 bases aligning to TRBD1. V lost 5 bases to trimming and J lost 4 bases; unmatched junction nucleotides: 6. Germline CDR1 and CDR2: SGHDN and FVKESK. The length of the CDR3 is 15 residues. The CDR3 DNA follows: TGTGCCAGCAGCGATAACAGGGGGTTCACCGGGGAGCTGTTTTTT. Its protein product is CASSDNRGFTGELFF.

In this sample, this clonotype turned up many times. The CDR3 DNA sequence: TGTGCCAGCGGGACAGGGTATAGCAATCAGCCCCAGCATTTT. Protein product: CASGTGYSNQPQHF. The chain has TRBV12-3 or TRBV12-4 and TRBJ1-5; 9 bases align to TRBD1. CDR3 size: 14 residues. J lost 0 bases, V lost 8 bases, and 2 bases had no gene match.

This clonotype was observed at least ten times. The chain employs TRBV10-3 and TRBJ1-1; no firm D call. V shed 6 bases and J shed 3 bases, with 11 bases lying between them. The CDR3 loop spans 13 amino acids. Germline values: CDR1 ENHRY, CDR2 SYGVKD. DNA for the CDR3: TGTGCCATCAGCACTGAGAGGGACACTGAAGCTTTCTTT. Residues: CAISTERDTEAFF.

This clonotype was detected many times. J is TRBJ1-5 and V is TRBV6-6; D remains ambiguous. The germline V and J ends were trimmed by 6 bases and 4 bases, with 25 bases remaining between them. Germline assignment: CDR1 MNHNY and CDR2 SVGAGI (reference sequence). This CDR3 contains 18 residues. The CDR3 region has the DNA TGTGCCAGCAGCAAGAAAAAAATGAACACCCCTTGGAATCAGCCCCAGCATTTT. Translating it yields CASSKKKMNTPWNQPQHF.

This clonotype was seen ten or more times. The rearrangement joins TRBV29-1 to TRBJ2-7; 8 bases match TRBD1. Germline CDR1 and CDR2: SQVTM and ANQGSEA. The V and J ends lost 0 bases and 2 bases, in that order; junction bases with no gene match: 6. The CDR3 spans 15 residues. CDR3 in DNA: TGCAGCGTTGAAGAAGAGAGACAGGGGACCTACGAGCAGTACTTC. Translating it yields CSVEEERQGTYEQYF.

This clonotype turned up a few times. CDR3 region: CASSSGAGGQNIQYF. The CDR3 nucleotides read TGTGCCAGCAGCTCGGGGGCAGGGGGCCAAAACATTCAGTACTTC. The V and J genes are TRBV13 and TRBJ2-4, with TRBD1 identical over 8 bases. The length of the CDR3 is 15 residues. Germline lookup yields CDR1 PRHDT and CDR2 FYEKMQ (reference sequence). V dropped 4 bases and J dropped 5; count of bases not matched to a gene: 7.

The V call is TRBV7-4, the J call TRBJ2-2; 7 bases map to TRBD2. The junction had 7 bases not matched to a gene; V was cut back by 10 bases and J by 5 bases. The CDR3 is 13 amino acids. CDR1 and CDR2 (germline): SGHVT, SQSDAQ. The CDR3 nucleotides read TGTGCCACCGGCAGGCGGGAGACCGGGGAGCTGTTTTTT. It yields the protein CATGRRETGELFF.

There are many counts of this clonotype. The chain uses TRBV6-5 and TRBJ1-5; 7 bases fit TRBD1. V shed 5 bases, J shed 4 bases, and the junction held 5 bases outside the gene matches. The germline V gene encodes CDR1 MNHEY and CDR2 SVGAGI. The CDR3 consists of 14 residues. The CDR3 protein is CASSPSGQNQPQHF. The CDR3 DNA follows: TGTGCCAGCAGTCCCTCGGGACAGAATCAGCCCCAGCATTTT.

This clonotype was seen more than once but under ten times. The chain links TRBV11-2 to TRBJ1-5; D might be TRBD1 (5 bases). The germline V and J ends were trimmed by 2 bases and 8 bases, with 19 bases remaining between them. Germline assignment: CDR1 SGHAT and CDR2 FQNNGV. There are 16 residues in the CDR3. DNA of the CDR3: TGTGCCAGCAGCTTACAAGGGGCCCGCGAACGGGAGCCCCAGCATTTT. Translating gives CASSLQGAREREPQHF.

With regard to this clonotype: This may arise from a read error, as a much more abundant clone is one base away. The J gene is TRBJ1-6, the V gene TRBV6-9; no firm D call. The V end was cut by 4 bases, the J end by 18 bases, with 19 bases between. Per germline, CDR1 MNHGY and CDR2 SVAAGI. The CDR3 totals 13 residues. The CDR3 DNA reads TGTGCCAGCAGTTCATCCGGTTTTTCACCCTGCCACTTT. It specifies CASSSSGFSPCHF.

This clonotype was recorded at least ten times. CDR3 DNA: TGTGCCAGCACCCTAGACAGCTCTGGAAACACCATATATTTT. Protein: CASTLDSSGNTIYF. The chain links TRBV6-5 to TRBJ1-3; D is possibly TRBD1 (5 bases). The CDR3 is made up of 14 amino acids. The ends were cut back, 7 bases at V and 0 bases at J, with 10 bases in the middle. The germline V gene encodes CDR1 MNHEY and CDR2 SVGAGI.

This clonotype came up many times. V and J are TRBV7-9 and TRBJ1-6; no clear D gene. Germline V gene lookup returns CDR1 SEHNR and CDR2 FQNEAQ (reference sequence). The CDR3 is 15 residues long. Trimming took 1 base from V and 7 from J, leaving 11 bases between them. Here the CDR3 DNA reads TGTGCCAGCAGCTTAGACGGGGATATAAATTCACCCCTCCACTTT. It yields the protein CASSLDGDINSPLHF.

This clonotype showed up many times. CDR3 bases: TGTGCCAGCAGTGGCGGGACAATCCTCCACTTT. Translated: CASSGGTILHF. This chain connects TRBV6-1 to TRBJ1-6, with D perhaps TRBD1 (6 bases). The CDR3 is 11 residues long. Trimming removed 4 bases from V and 15 bases from J, with 10 bases in between. Per the germline V gene, CDR1 is MNHNS and CDR2 is SASEGT.

With respect to this clonotype: This may arise from a read error, as a much more abundant clone is one base away. The chain recombines TRBV5-5 with TRBJ2-5; no definite D call. Trimming pared 4 bases from V and 5 bases from J, leaving 9 bases between. This CDR3 has 12 residues. CDR1 is SGHKS, CDR2 YYEKEE, per germline (reference sequence). CDR3 nucleotide sequence: TGTGCCAGCAGCGCGATAGGGGAGACCCAGTACTTC. Protein product: CASSAIGETQYF.

CDR3 nucleotides: TGCAGCGTTGAAGATCCGCTAGATCGGGAGACCCAGTACTTC. As protein: CSVEDPLDRETQYF. V usage is TRBV29-1 and J usage is TRBJ2-5, with unresolved D. Germline V gene lookup returns CDR1 SQVTM and CDR2 ANQGSEA. The CDR3 length is 14 residues. The germline V and J ends were trimmed by 0 bases and 5 bases, with 13 bases remaining between them.

This clonotype was seen many times. The chain couples TRBV11-2 to TRBJ2-7; D not certain. CDR1 SGHAT and CDR2 FQNNGV come from the germline V gene. Trimming cost V 4 bases and J 8 bases, with 9 bases left between them. This CDR3 spans 11 amino acids. The CDR3 sequence: CASSSGDQQYF. The CDR3 coding sequence is TGTGCCAGCAGCTCTGGAGACCAGCAGTACTTC.

This clonotype was detected many times. The V and J genes are TRBV6-2 or TRBV6-3 and TRBJ2-2, with unresolved D. Trimming left V 4 bases short and J 4 bases short, with 7 bases between. Germline assignment: CDR1 MNHEY and CDR2 SVGEGT. The CDR3 runs 13 residues. The CDR3 coding sequence is TGTGCCAGCAGTTTTACCCCCACCGGGGAGCTGTTTTTT. This codes for CASSFTPTGELFF.

This clonotype was picked up many times. The V gene is TRBV6-1, the J gene TRBJ1-6, with D possibly matching TRBD1 (5 bases). Trimming took 5 bases from V and 0 from J, leaving 17 bases between them. Germline-derived CDR1 and CDR2 are MNHNS and SASEGT. The CDR3 covers 18 residues. The DNA for the CDR3 is TGTGCCAGCAGTCTCTCCGGGACCGGCAGCTCCTATAATTCACCCCTCCACTTT. Protein product: CASSLSGTGSSYNSPLHF.

This clonotype was seen ten or more times. This chain links TRBV20-1 with TRBJ1-1; 7 bases align to TRBD1. Germline CDR1 is DFQATT and CDR2 is SNEGSKA (reference sequence). Unmatched junction bases numbered 7, after V lost 0 bases and J lost 3 bases. The CDR3 runs 15 residues. CDR3 amino acids: CSARDVQGGDTEAFF. The DNA for the CDR3 is TGCAGTGCTAGAGATGTCCAGGGGGGGGACACTGAAGCTTTCTTT.

V gene TRBV11-1 combines with J gene TRBJ2-5; D gene uncertain. Per the germline V gene, CDR1 is SGHAT and CDR2 is FQDESV (reference sequence). The CDR3 totals 14 residues. V lost 5 bases, J lost 2 bases, and 12 bases lay in between. CDR3 nucleotide sequence: TGTGCCAGCAGCCAGCGCCCCTCGCAAGAGACCCAGTACTTC. It codes for CASSQRPSQETQYF. Full variable domain (rest looked up from reference TRBV11-1 and TRBJ2-5): EAEVAQSPRYKITEKSQAVAFWCDPISGHATLYWYRQILGQGPELLVQFQDESVVDDSQLPKDRFSAERLKGVDSTLKIQPAELGDSAMYLCASSQRPSQETQYFGPGTRLLVL.